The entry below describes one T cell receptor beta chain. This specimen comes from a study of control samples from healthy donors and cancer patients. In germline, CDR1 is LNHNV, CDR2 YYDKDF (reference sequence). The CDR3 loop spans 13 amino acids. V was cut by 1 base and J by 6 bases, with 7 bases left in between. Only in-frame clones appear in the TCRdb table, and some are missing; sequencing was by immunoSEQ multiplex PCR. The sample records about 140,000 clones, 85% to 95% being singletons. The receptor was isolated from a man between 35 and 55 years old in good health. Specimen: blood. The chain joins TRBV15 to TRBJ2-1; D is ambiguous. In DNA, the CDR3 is TGTGCCACCAGCAGAGTGAATGCCAATGAGCAGTTCTTC. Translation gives CATSRVNANEQFF.